This T cell receptor beta chain emerged from a study of blood T cells in healthy people across ages. Study at large: Using template switching, researchers captured about one barcoded beta molecule for each two T cells.

This clonotype occurred many times. As yet, its antigen is unknown. General study results and limits: CMV status of donors was unknown, possibly confounding expanded clonotype changes. When one million T cells were used, diversity estimates were thought to be underestimates.

A second about 7 to 11 cycle PCR used barcoded and J-beta primers. MiXCR, run by TCRdb on the 5' RACE reads, gives a single entry per CDR3 protein. The data hold roughly 900,000 distinct CDR3 sequences, with under 35% observed a single time. The germline V gene has CDR1 SGHTA and CDR2 FQGNSA. Trimming cost V 5 bases and J 3 bases, with 5 bases left between them. The CDR3 sequence is 11 residues long. This receptor was taken from an elderly woman in good health. The sample was blood. The gene calls are TRBV7-2 and TRBJ2-7, with D unclear. CDR3 bases: TGTGCCAGCAGCCGTTACTACGAGCAGTACTTC. This codes for CASSRYYEQYF.